The next 27 T cell receptor beta chains were all read from a single sample in a study of blood T cell repertoires in COVID-19. TCRdb's table, derived via immunoSEQ multiplex PCR, lists solely in-frame clones and lacks some. The profile shows 140,000 to 150,000 clones, approximately 80% of them singletons. The sample was peripheral blood. The receptors shown here come from a human donor in a cohort sampled during active COVID-19.

This chain uses TRBV12-5 with TRBJ2-3, with 10 positions matching TRBD2. CDR1 is LGHNT and CDR2 is FRNRAP in the germline V gene. The ends lost 2 bases at V and 5 bases at J; junction bases unmatched: 7. The CDR3 loop spans 16 amino acids. CDR3 sequence (DNA): TGTGCTAGTGGTTTGTGGCTAGCGGGAGCTGGAGATACGCAGTATTTT. Translating gives CASGLWLAGAGDTQYF.

The genes are TRBV12-5 and TRBJ2-1; 9 nucleotides line up with TRBD1. The germline V gene encodes CDR1 LGHNT and CDR2 FRNRAP. The V and J ends lost 5 bases and 8 bases, in that order; junction bases with no gene match: 4. This CDR3 has 13 residues. The CDR3 DNA reads as TGTGCTAGTGGTCCGGACAGGGGAGATGAGCAGTTCTTC. Residues: CASGPDRGDEQFF. Variable domain in full (rest from reference TRBV12-5 and TRBJ2-1): DARVTQTPRHKVTEMGQEVTMRCQPILGHNTVFWYRQTMMQGLELLAYFRNRAPLDDSGMPKDRFSAEMPDATLATLKIQPSEPRDSAVYFCASGPDRGDEQFFGPGTRLTVL.

The J gene is TRBJ1-3, the V gene TRBV7-9; D is possibly TRBD1 (5 bases). The CDR3 spans 14 residues. CDR1 is SEHNR and CDR2 is FQNEAQ in the germline V gene (reference sequence). V dropped 3 bases and J dropped 3 bases, with 9 bases sitting between them. The CDR3 reads CASSLFRDGNTIYF. CDR3 bases: TGTGCCAGCAGCTTGTTCAGGGATGGAAACACCATATATTTT.

V and J are TRBV28 and TRBJ2-5, with D perhaps matching TRBD2 (6 bases). The CDR3 covers 13 residues. V dropped 6 bases and J dropped 6 bases, with 14 bases sitting between them. Germline V gene lookup returns CDR1 MDHEN and CDR2 SYDVKM. The CDR3 bases are TGTGCCAGCAGGGAGGGCAGGGTGAAGACCCAGTACTTC. This encodes CASREGRVKTQYF.

In DNA form, the CDR3 reads TGTGCCTGGAGATCTAGCGGGGGGGCCCCTTCCTCCTACAATGAGCAGTTCTTC. Translating gives CAWRSSGGAPSSYNEQFF. The chain is built from TRBV30 and TRBJ2-1; 12 bases agree with TRBD2. There are 18 residues in the CDR3. V shed 3 bases and J 0 bases; nucleotides not matched to a gene: 9. Per germline, CDR1 GTSNPN and CDR2 SVGIG (reference sequence).

This clone was observed once. The chain carries TRBV19 and TRBJ1-6, with 7 bases aligning to TRBD1. The CDR3 is made up of 14 amino acids. After removal of 6 bases from V and 8 bases from J, the junction contained 7 bases not matched to a gene. The germline CDR1 and CDR2 sequences are LNHDA and SQIVND (reference sequence). The CDR3 DNA follows: TGTGCCAGTAGCAACAGGGGACAGTATTCACCCCTCCACTTT. This sequence encodes CASSNRGQYSPLHF.

The chain recombines TRBV9 with TRBJ2-5; D is ambiguous. Germline loops: CDR1 SGDLS, CDR2 YYNGEE. This CDR3 is 12 amino acids long. Trimming took 4 bases from V and 5 from J, leaving 9 bases between them. CDR3 bases: TGTGCCAGCAGCTCCCACTATGAGACCCAGTACTTC. Amino acid sequence: CASSSHYETQYF.

This clone was seen only once. V is TRBV9 and J is TRBJ2-3; 9 bases are a match to TRBD2. Germline CDR1 is SGDLS and CDR2 is YYNGEE. V was clipped by 3 bases and J by 1 base; unmatched bases: 6. The CDR3 runs 16 residues. CDR3 sequence reads: CASSARLAVGTDTQYF. The CDR3 DNA is TGTGCCAGCAGCGCCAGACTAGCGGTAGGCACAGATACGCAGTATTTT.

V usage is TRBV23-1 and J usage is TRBJ1-2; D is unclear. TRBV23-1 is an open reading frame, and its role is uncertain. This CDR3 comprises 15 residues. The V end was cut by 3 bases, the J end by 1 base, with 12 bases between. CDR3 sequence: CASSHHLENNYGYTF. The CDR3 DNA reads TGCGCCAGCAGTCATCACTTGGAGAATAACTATGGCTACACCTTC.

V and J are TRBV19 and TRBJ2-3, with TRBD2 matching 10 bases. The junction had 3 bases not matched to a gene; V was cut back by 6 bases and J by 0 bases. Per the germline V gene, CDR1 is LNHDA and CDR2 is SQIVND (reference sequence). CDR3 length: 15 amino acids. The CDR3 loop is CASSMTSGSTDTQYF. The CDR3 DNA follows: TGTGCCAGTAGCATGACTAGCGGGAGCACAGATACGCAGTATTTT.

The gene calls are TRBV11-1 and TRBJ2-7; TRBD1 aligns across 8 bases. V was clipped by 5 bases and J by 0 bases; unmatched bases: 6. The V gene's germline CDR1 is SGHAT and CDR2 FQDESV (reference sequence). This CDR3 has 15 amino acids. The CDR3 loop is CASSQKTGVSYEQYF. The CDR3 coding sequence is TGTGCCAGCAGCCAGAAGACAGGGGTCTCCTACGAGCAGTACTTC.

This chain uses TRBV15 with TRBJ1-5; D is unresolved. The V gene's germline CDR1 is LNHNV and CDR2 YYDKDF (reference sequence). Deletions cut 5 bases from V and 7 bases from J, with 12 bases between. The CDR3 consists of 13 residues. Here the CDR3 DNA reads TGTGCCACCAGCTTACTCGGCGGGCAGCCCCAGCATTTT. Its protein product is CATSLLGGQPQHF.

The chain has TRBV3-1 (or the pseudogene TRBV3-2) and TRBJ2-7, with D uncertain. CDR1 is LGHDT and CDR2 is YNNKEL in the germline V gene (reference sequence). The CDR3 is made up of 13 amino acids. The ends were cut back, 1 base at V and 2 bases at J, with 6 bases in the middle. The CDR3 DNA reads TGTGCCAGCAGCCAAGGAGTCGCCTACGAGCAGTACGTC. This encodes CASSQGVAYEQYV.

J is TRBJ1-5 and V is TRBV5-5; 7 positions match TRBD1. Trimming cost V 4 bases and J 4 bases; bases outside gene matches: 11. The CDR3 runs 16 residues. Germline CDR1 SGHKS, CDR2 YYEKEE (reference sequence). The CDR3 reads CASSPTLTGTNQPQHF. Here the CDR3 DNA reads TGTGCCAGCAGCCCAACCCTGACAGGGACTAATCAGCCCCAGCATTTT.

The rearrangement uses TRBV21-1 and TRBJ2-3; the DNA was not compared with TRBD2, the D call given in the table. TRBV21-1 is classified as a pseudogene. The CDR3 consists of 16 residues. CDR3: CASSECEERGTDTQYF. In DNA, the CDR3 is TGTGCCAGCAGCGAATGTGAAGAGCGCGGCACAGATACGCAGTATTTT.

The rearrangement links TRBV7-2 to TRBJ2-1; 7 bases align to TRBD2. From germline, CDR1 is SGHTA and CDR2 FQGNSA. J was trimmed by 6 bases and V by 7 bases; bases with no gene match: 9. The CDR3 is made up of 14 amino acids. The CDR3 reads CASTFSWTSNEQFF. The CDR3 DNA reads as TGTGCCAGCACCTTCTCATGGACTAGCAATGAGCAGTTCTTC. The whole variable domain, filled in from reference TRBV7-2 and TRBJ2-1, reads GAGVSQSPSNKVTEKGKDVELRCDPISGHTALYWYRQSLGQGLEFLIYFQGNSAPDKSGLPSDRFSAERTGGSVSTLTIQRTQQEDSAVYLCASTFSWTSNEQFFGPGTRLTVL.

This chain connects TRBV19 to TRBJ2-7; 10 bases match TRBD1. CDR1 and CDR2 (germline): LNHDA, SQIVND (reference sequence). J gave up 5 bases and V 4 bases, and 5 bases lay outside the gene matches. CDR3 size: 14 residues. CDR3 loop: CASSTTGTGDEQYF. The CDR3 DNA follows: TGTGCCAGTAGTACAACCGGGACAGGGGACGAGCAGTACTTC.

The chain has TRBV4-1 and TRBJ1-2, with TRBD1 identical over 8 bases. J was trimmed by 8 bases and V by 1 base; bases with no gene match: 6. The germline V gene has CDR1 MGHRA and CDR2 YSYEKL. The CDR3 is 14 residues long. CDR3 sequence (DNA): TGCGCCAGCAGCCAAGGACAGGGGAAAGGCGGCTACACCTTC. It is translated as CASSQGQGKGGYTF.

This chain joins TRBV5-1 and TRBJ2-4, with TRBD1 matching over 10 bases. The length of the CDR3 is 14 residues. V lost 4 bases to trimming and J lost 5 bases; unmatched junction nucleotides: 3. In germline, CDR1 is SGHRS, CDR2 YFSETQ. DNA of the CDR3: TGCGCCAGCAGCCCAGGGACAGGGGAAAACATTCAGTACTTC. Its protein is CASSPGTGENIQYF. The whole variable domain, filled in from reference TRBV5-1 and TRBJ2-4, reads KAGVTQTPRYLIKTRGQQVTLSCSPISGHRSVSWYQQTPGQGLQFLFEYFSETQRNKGNFPGRFSGRQFSNSRSEMNVSTLELGDSALYLCASSPGTGENIQYFGAGTRLSVL.

The J gene is TRBJ2-5, the V gene TRBV4-2; weak D call: TRBD2 (6 bases). The CDR3 runs 15 residues. Germline V gives CDR1 LGHNA, CDR2 YNFKEQ. V lost 3 bases and J lost 0, with 11 bases in between. The CDR3 is CASSHSSSDQETQYF. In nucleotides, the CDR3 is TGTGCCAGCAGCCACTCTTCTAGCGACCAAGAGACCCAGTACTTC.

This chain uses TRBV5-4 with TRBJ2-1; 16 bases align to TRBD2. CDR1 and CDR2 (germline): SGHNT, YYREEE (reference sequence). The trim removed 3 bases at V and 5 bases at J, leaving 5 bases unmatched. CDR3 length equals 17 residues. In DNA form, the CDR3 reads TGTGCCAGCAGCTCGGGACTAGCGGGAGGGTTAAACAATGAGCAGTTCTTC. This encodes CASSSGLAGGLNNEQFF.

This clone turned up a few times. The chain employs TRBV7-9 and TRBJ1-1; TRBD1 aligns across 8 bases. The CDR3 runs 17 residues. Trimming cost V 5 bases and J 0 bases; bases outside gene matches: 11. Germline V lookup: CDR1 SEHNR, CDR2 FQNEAQ (reference sequence). DNA for the CDR3: TGTGCCAGCAGCCCCGGACAGGGAGGAGGGGTGAACACTGAAGCTTTCTTT. It translates to CASSPGQGGGVNTEAFF.

The V gene is TRBV5-1, the J gene TRBJ1-2, with TRBD1 matching over 7 bases. V lost 4 bases and J lost 7; bases outside the gene matches: 22. The CDR3 is 18 amino acids. Germline-derived CDR1 and CDR2 are SGHRS and YFSETQ. CDR3 nucleotide sequence: TGCGCCAGCAGCCCCAGGTTTGGGGGACAGACCTTGTCGGGTGGCTACACCTTC. Translated, it gives CASSPRFGGQTLSGGYTF.

With respect to this clone: Other DNA sequences in this specimen translate into the identical CDR3. The V gene is TRBV7-9, the J gene TRBJ1-3; maybe TRBD1 (6 bases). V lost 3 bases, J lost 1 base, and 10 bases lay in between. The germline V gene has CDR1 SEHNR and CDR2 FQNEAQ (reference sequence). The CDR3 totals 15 residues. CDR3 sequence (DNA): TGTGCCAGCAGCTTCGGACAGCATTCTGGAAACACCATATATTTT. This translates into CASSFGQHSGNTIYF.

The chain uses TRBV6-6 and TRBJ1-5; 9 bases agree with TRBD1. Trimming at V came to 5 bases and at J to 4 bases, leaving 9 bases not matched to a gene. The CDR3 is 16 amino acids. Germline-derived CDR1 and CDR2 are MNHNY and SVGAGI (reference sequence). CDR3 in amino acids: CASSTGTGTGNQPQHF. The CDR3, as DNA: TGTGCCAGCAGTACAGGCACCGGGACAGGGAATCAGCCCCAGCATTTT.

The chain links TRBV3-1 (or the pseudogene TRBV3-2) to TRBJ1-1; 10 positions match TRBD1. The germline CDR1 and CDR2 sequences are LGHDT and YNNKEL (reference sequence). J gave up 7 bases and V 1 base, and 3 bases lay outside the gene matches. The CDR3 is 14 amino acids. In nucleotides, the CDR3 is TGTGCCAGCAGCCAAGGGGGACAGGGGATTGAAGCTTTCTTT. It codes for CASSQGGQGIEAFF.

The J gene is TRBJ1-1, the V gene TRBV7-9, with a weak D call TRBD1 (6 bases). CDR1 and CDR2 (germline): SEHNR, FQNEAQ (reference sequence). The CDR3 sequence is 12 residues long. V was pared by 3 bases and J by 11 bases, with 13 bases between. The CDR3 bases are TGTGCCAGCAGCTTGGAAGACAGGTGGGCTTTCTTT. It encodes CASSLEDRWAFF.